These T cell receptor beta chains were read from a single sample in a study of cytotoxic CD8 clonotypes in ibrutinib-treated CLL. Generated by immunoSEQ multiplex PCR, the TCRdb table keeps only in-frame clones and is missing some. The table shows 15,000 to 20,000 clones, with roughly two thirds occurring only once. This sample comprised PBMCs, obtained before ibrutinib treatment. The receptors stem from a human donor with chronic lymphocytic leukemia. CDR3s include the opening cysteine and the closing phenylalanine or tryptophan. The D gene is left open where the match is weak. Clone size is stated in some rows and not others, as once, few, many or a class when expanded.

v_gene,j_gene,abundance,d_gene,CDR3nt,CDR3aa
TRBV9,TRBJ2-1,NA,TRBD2,TGTGCCAGCAGCCCGGGGGCTAGCGGGGGGTTCAGCTCCTACAATGAGCAGTTCTTC,CASSPGASGGFSSYNEQFF
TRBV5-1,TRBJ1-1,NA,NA,TGCGCCAGCAGCTTGGCGGGTTTTACCGGGACACAACTCACTGAAGCTTTCTTT,CASSLAGFTGTQLTEAFF
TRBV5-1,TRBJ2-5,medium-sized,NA,TGCGCCAGCAGCTTGGAGAAGACCCAGTACTTC,CASSLEKTQYF
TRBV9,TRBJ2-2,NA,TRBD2,TGTGCCAGCAGCGTAGCTGAGGGACTAGTCGTCGGGGAGCTGTTTTTT,CASSVAEGLVVGELFF
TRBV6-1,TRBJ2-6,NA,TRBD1,TGTGCCAGCGGGGGACAGTCTGGGGCCAACGTCCTGACTTTC,CASGGQSGANVLTF
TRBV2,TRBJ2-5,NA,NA,TGTGCCAGCAAGGGACAAGGGGGGCCCCAAGAGACCCAGTACTTC,CASKGQGGPQETQYF
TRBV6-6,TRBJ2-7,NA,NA,TGTGCCAGCAGTAACAGGGAGCCCTACGAGCAGTACTTC,CASSNREPYEQYF
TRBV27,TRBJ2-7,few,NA,TGTGCCAGCAGGGTAGGGTACGAGCAGTACTTC,CASRVGYEQYF
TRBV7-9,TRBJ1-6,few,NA,TGTGCCAGCAGCTTATCAGGGTCCTATAATTCACCCCTCCACTTT,CASSLSGSYNSPLHF
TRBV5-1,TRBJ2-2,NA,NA,TGCGCCAGCAGGGGGGCGGCGGCCGGGGAGCTGTTTTTT,CASRGAAAGELFF
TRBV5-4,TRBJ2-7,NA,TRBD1,TGTGCCAGCAGTCCAGGGGGCGCCCCAGGGTCCTACGAGCAGTACTTC,CASSPGGAPGSYEQYF
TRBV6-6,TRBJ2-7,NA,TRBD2,TGTGCCACCTCCCCTGGCGGGGGGGCCCACGAGCAGTACTTC,CATSPGGGAHEQYF
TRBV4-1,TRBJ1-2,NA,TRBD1,TGCGCCAGCAGCCACGGGACAGGGGTGGTTATGGATGGCTACACCTTC,CASSHGTGVVMDGYTF
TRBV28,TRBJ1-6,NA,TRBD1,TGTGCCAGCAGTACGGGACAGGGCATGAATTCACCCCTCCACTTT,CASSTGQGMNSPLHF
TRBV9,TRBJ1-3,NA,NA,TGTGCCAGCAGCGTTTCGGACGGCAGGGGAGCTGGAAACACCATATATTTT,CASSVSDGRGAGNTIYF
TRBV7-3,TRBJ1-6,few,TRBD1,TGTGCCAGCAGAGGACAGGGCGGACCCCTCCACTTT,CASRGQGGPLHF
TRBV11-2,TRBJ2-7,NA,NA,TGTGCCAGCAGCTTATCCTCAGGGGGGCTAGCCTACGAGCAGTACTTC,CASSLSSGGLAYEQYF
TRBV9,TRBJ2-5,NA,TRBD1,TGTGCCAGCAGCCTTCGGACAGGGATGGAGACCCAGTACTTC,CASSLRTGMETQYF
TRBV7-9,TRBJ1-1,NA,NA,TGTGCCAGCAGCTTAGGGTCAGGGGCTGAAGCTTTCTTT,CASSLGSGAEAFF
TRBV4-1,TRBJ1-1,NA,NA,TGCGCCAGCAGCCAACTTCCACCAAAACCTAGGGGTTACACTGAAGCTTTCTTT,CASSQLPPKPRGYTEAFF